Below are 26 T cell receptor beta chains sequenced from a single sample in a study of human versus mouse CDR3 diversity and MHC coevolution. TCRdb's copy holds only in-frame clones and misses some; the assay was immunoSEQ multiplex PCR. The top ten hold around 1.3% of the sample, which has 75,000 to 90,000 clones, about 93% seen once. Sequencing was performed on naive CD4+ T cells from blood. This sample's subset: CD45RO-negative CD62L-positive naive CD4 T cells. All receptors come from a person aged 30 to 69 in good health.

CDR3 DNA: TGTGCCAGCAGCTTAGCGCCAGGGCTCGAGCAGTACTTC. It specifies CASSLAPGLEQYF. The rearrangement joins TRBV11-3 to TRBJ2-7, with D maybe TRBD1 (5 bases). CDR1 is SGHNT and CDR2 is YENEEA in the germline V gene. The CDR3 totals 13 residues. The V and J ends lost 1 base and 6 bases respectively, with 10 bases between them.

The rearrangement links TRBV7-8 to TRBJ1-1; 9 nucleotides match TRBD1. Germline V gene data show CDR1 as SGHVS and CDR2 as FQNEAQ. The CDR3 contains 16 residues. The V and J ends lost 1 base and 4 bases, in that order; junction bases with no gene match: 7. CDR3 nucleotides: TGTGCCAGCAGCTTAGGACAGGGGGGATCGGGCACTGAAGCTTTCTTT. It specifies CASSLGQGGSGTEAFF.

J is TRBJ1-2 and V is TRBV30, with 8 nucleotides matching TRBD1. Germline CDR1 GTSNPN, CDR2 SVGIG (reference sequence). Losses at the gene ends were 5 bases for V and 8 bases for J; bases not matched to a gene: 4. The CDR3 loop spans 11 amino acids. This CDR3 reads CAWWTGLGYTF. In DNA form, the CDR3 reads TGTGCCTGGTGGACAGGGCTGGGCTACACCTTC.

The chain combines TRBV7-2 with TRBJ2-5, with 7 bases matching TRBD1. The trim removed 4 bases at V and 2 bases at J, leaving 1 base unmatched. In germline, CDR1 is SGHTA, CDR2 FQGNSA. The CDR3 has 13 amino acids. The CDR3 protein is CASSYRGQETQYF. CDR3 in DNA: TGTGCCAGCAGCTACAGGGGTCAAGAGACCCAGTACTTC.

DNA for the CDR3: TGTGCCATCAGTGCTTCGACAGATACGCAGTATTTT. Translated: CAISASTDTQYF. The chain links TRBV10-3 to TRBJ2-3, with D uncertain. Germline CDR1 and CDR2: ENHRY and SYGVKD. Trimming left V 4 bases short and J 3 bases short, with 5 bases between. The CDR3 is 12 amino acids.

V usage is TRBV29-1 and J usage is TRBJ1-1; D gene unclear. V lost 4 bases and J 1 base, leaving 7 bases between the germline ends. The CDR3 spans 12 residues. Germline assignment: CDR1 SQVTM and CDR2 ANQGSEA. CDR3 bases: TGCAGCGTTGTACAGTCGAACACTGAAGCTTTCTTT. It codes for CSVVQSNTEAFF.

This rearrangement joins TRBV2 to TRBJ1-6; 8 bases line up with TRBD1. The CDR3 spans 15 residues. V shed 6 bases and J 1 base; nucleotides not matched to a gene: 2. Germline CDR1 reads SNHLY; CDR2 reads FYNNEI. CDR3 nucleotides: TGTGCCAGCAGGAGACAGGGGTCCTATAATTCACCCCTCCACTTT. The encoded protein is CASRRQGSYNSPLHF.

This sequence joins TRBV7-9 and TRBJ1-1; the D gene is possibly TRBD1 (6 bases). CDR1 and CDR2 (germline): SEHNR, FQNEAQ (reference sequence). V was trimmed by 7 bases and J by 2 bases, leaving 11 bases between them. CDR3 length: 13 residues. The CDR3 DNA reads TGTGCCAGCAACAAACAGGGAAACACTGAAGCTTTCTTT. Its translation: CASNKQGNTEAFF.

The chain has TRBV29-1 and TRBJ1-1; 11 bases match TRBD1. Germline trimming cut 3 bases from V and 0 bases from J; bases unmatched to any gene: 3. Per the germline V gene, CDR1 is SQVTM and CDR2 is ANQGSEA. This CDR3 is 15 amino acids long. The CDR3 sequence is CSVEGGQGVNTEAFF. The DNA of the CDR3 is TGCAGCGTTGAGGGGGGACAGGGGGTGAACACTGAAGCTTTCTTT. The variable domain in full, completed from reference TRBV29-1 and TRBJ1-1, reads SAVISQKPSRDICQRGTSLTIQCQVDSQVTMMFWYRQQPGQSLTLIATANQGSEATYESGFVIDKFPISRPNLTFSTLTVSNMSPEDSSIYLCSVEGGQGVNTEAFFGQGTRLTVV.

The chain recombines TRBV19 with TRBJ2-4; perhaps TRBD2 as D (6 bases). CDR1 is LNHDA and CDR2 is SQIVND in the germline V gene (reference sequence). Between the trimmed V and J ends, which lost 7 bases and 8 bases, there was a span of 21 bases. The CDR3 extends over 15 amino acids. CDR3 sequence reads: CASTLDGGPGDIQYF. The CDR3 coding sequence is TGTGCCAGTACCCTGGATGGGGGACCGGGAGACATTCAGTACTTC.

The chain recombines TRBV7-8 with TRBJ1-4; maybe TRBD1 (5 bases). Between the trimmed V and J ends, which lost 6 bases and 7 bases, there was a span of 9 bases. The CDR3 is 12 amino acids. Germline CDR1 and CDR2: SGHVS and FQNEAQ. This chain's CDR3 is CASSPGGEKLFF. CDR3 coding DNA: TGTGCCAGCAGTCCGGGGGGTGAAAAACTGTTTTTT.

This rearrangement joins TRBV7-2 to TRBJ2-7; TRBD2 matches at 11 bases. Trimming removed 6 bases from V and 3 bases from J; junction bases left unmatched: 4. Germline V gene lookup returns CDR1 SGHTA and CDR2 FQGNSA. The CDR3 is made up of 14 amino acids. The CDR3 coding sequence is TGTGCCAGCAGTTCAGGGACTAGCGGCTACGAGCAGTACTTC. This translates into CASSSGTSGYEQYF.

This rearrangement joins TRBV27 to TRBJ2-2, with 10 bases that match TRBD2. V was pared by 5 bases and J by 4 bases, with 4 bases of the junction left unmatched. CDR1 MNHEY and CDR2 SMNVEV come from the germline V gene (reference sequence). The CDR3 contains 15 residues. Written as DNA, the CDR3 is TGTGCCAGCAGTCTACTAGCGGGGAGCACCGGGGAGCTGTTTTTT. Translated: CASSLLAGSTGELFF.

The gene calls are TRBV7-2 and TRBJ2-2; perhaps TRBD1 as D (6 bases). Per germline, CDR1 SGHTA and CDR2 FQGNSA. Trimming cost V 2 bases and J 7 bases, with 14 bases left between them. This CDR3 has 15 residues. The CDR3 protein is CASSLRTVSGGELFF. The CDR3 DNA follows: TGTGCCAGCAGCTTACGGACAGTCTCTGGCGGGGAGCTGTTTTTT.

This clone appeared a single time. This sequence joins TRBV5-1 and TRBJ2-7; D might be TRBD1 (6 bases). Germline loops: CDR1 SGHRS, CDR2 YFSETQ. The V end lost 0 bases, the J end lost 0 bases, and 10 bases lay between the germline ends. The CDR3 runs to 15 residues. CDR3 loop: CASSLGQGSSYEQYF. As DNA, the CDR3 is TGCGCCAGCAGCTTGGGTCAGGGGAGCTCCTACGAGCAGTACTTC. Full variable domain (outside the CDR3, taken from reference TRBV5-1 and TRBJ2-7): KAGVTQTPRYLIKTRGQQVTLSCSPISGHRSVSWYQQTPGQGLQFLFEYFSETQRNKGNFPGRFSGRQFSNSRSEMNVSTLELGDSALYLCASSLGQGSSYEQYFGPGTRLTVT.

The chain carries TRBV5-5 and TRBJ2-7, with D unresolved. CDR1 and CDR2 from the germline V gene are SGHKS and YYEKEE (reference sequence). The V gene lost 0 bases and the J gene lost 6 bases, with 10 bases spanning the gap. This CDR3 has 13 residues. The CDR3 bases are TGTGCCAGCAGCTTGGGCGCGGTGGGCGAGCAGTACTTC. Translating it yields CASSLGAVGEQYF.

The rearrangement joins TRBV7-3 to TRBJ1-2, with a weak D call TRBD1 (5 bases). The CDR3 is 13 amino acids. Germline loops: CDR1 SGHTA, CDR2 FQGTGA. The V gene lost 5 bases and the J gene lost 6 bases, with 13 bases spanning the gap. CDR3: CASSPQGFDGYTF. The CDR3 DNA is TGTGCCAGCAGCCCCCAGGGTTTTGATGGCTACACCTTC.

V gene TRBV6-6 combines with J gene TRBJ1-1; D remains unclear. V was pared by 3 bases and J by 1 base, with 6 bases between. Germline V CDR1 and CDR2: MNHNY, SVGAGI (reference sequence). CDR3 length: 13 residues. In nucleotides, the CDR3 is TGTGCCAGCAGTTATGGGCCGAACACTGAAGCTTTCTTT. Encoded protein: CASSYGPNTEAFF.

The CDR3 DNA follows: TGTGCCAGTAGTATGGTGACAGGGGGCTATGGCTACACCTTC. It is translated as CASSMVTGGYGYTF. This chain links TRBV19 with TRBJ1-2; 9 bases fit TRBD1. CDR3 size: 14 residues. V lost 3 bases, J lost 4 bases, and 3 bases stayed unmatched. CDR1 is LNHDA and CDR2 is SQIVND in the germline V gene (reference sequence).

The gene calls are TRBV7-2 and TRBJ1-2; D ambiguous. CDR1 is SGHTA and CDR2 is FQGNSA in the germline V gene. The V end lost 3 bases, the J end lost 4 bases, and 9 bases lay between the germline ends. The length of the CDR3 is 13 residues. The CDR3 loop is CASSLSDFYGYTF. CDR3 coding DNA: TGTGCCAGCAGCTTGAGCGACTTCTATGGCTACACCTTC.

V gene TRBV12-5 combines with J gene TRBJ2-3; 7 bases fit TRBD2. The germline V gene has CDR1 LGHNT and CDR2 FRNRAP. Trimming took 0 bases from V and 5 from J; bases not matched to a gene: 5. The CDR3 has 15 residues. The CDR3 reads CASGLVRGGGDTQYF. DNA for the CDR3: TGTGCTAGTGGTTTGGTCCGCGGGGGTGGAGATACGCAGTATTTT.

The chain carries TRBV6-4 and TRBJ2-2; the D gene is possibly TRBD2 (6 bases). V was clipped by 3 bases and J by 5 bases, with 7 bases between them. From germline, CDR1 is MRHNA and CDR2 SNTAGT. The CDR3 contains 13 residues. The CDR3: CASSEEGTGELFF. CDR3 sequence (DNA): TGTGCCAGCAGTGAGGAGGGGACCGGGGAGCTGTTTTTT.

The J gene is TRBJ2-2, the V gene TRBV27, with 7 bases aligning to TRBD1. The CDR3 extends over 18 amino acids. V lost 1 base and J lost 2; bases outside the gene matches: 10. Looked up from germline, CDR1 is MNHEY and CDR2 is SMNVEV (reference sequence). CDR3 amino acids: CASSLYPPRDSNTGELFF. CDR3 DNA sequence: TGTGCCAGCAGTTTATACCCACCCCGGGACAGTAACACCGGGGAGCTGTTTTTT.

This chain joins TRBV30 and TRBJ1-5; D call uncertain. The germline V gene encodes CDR1 GTSNPN and CDR2 SVGIG (reference sequence). The CDR3 covers 14 residues. V was trimmed by 3 bases and J by 2 bases, leaving 11 bases between them. The chain's CDR3 is CAWSVPGGNQPQHF. In nucleotides, the CDR3 is TGTGCCTGGAGCGTCCCCGGAGGCAATCAGCCCCAGCATTTT.

For this clone: The junction differs from germline at one of its ends, possibly a read error. The chain combines TRBV5-8 with TRBJ2-7, with a possible D match to TRBD1 (5 bases). Germline V gene sequence: CDR1 SGHTS, CDR2 YDEGEE. This CDR3 is 13 amino acids long. CDR3 sequence: CASNLAGKGEQYF. DNA of the CDR3: TGTGCCAGCAACTTGGCAGGGAAGGGGGAGCAGTACTTC. Variable domain in full (rest from reference TRBV5-8 and TRBJ2-7): EAGVTQSPTHLIKTRGQQATLRCSPISGHTSVYWYQQALGLGLQFLLWYDEGEERNRGNFPPRFSGRQFPNYSSELNVNALELEDSALYLCASNLAGKGEQYFGPGTRLTVT.

The J gene is TRBJ1-1, the V gene TRBV7-3, with D uncertain. CDR3 length: 13 residues. Germline CDR1 SGHTA, CDR2 FQGTGA. V lost 6 bases to trimming and J lost 1 base, with 9 bases between them. The CDR3 loop reads CASRQAANTEAFF. In DNA, the CDR3 is TGTGCCAGCAGGCAAGCGGCGAACACTGAAGCTTTCTTT.